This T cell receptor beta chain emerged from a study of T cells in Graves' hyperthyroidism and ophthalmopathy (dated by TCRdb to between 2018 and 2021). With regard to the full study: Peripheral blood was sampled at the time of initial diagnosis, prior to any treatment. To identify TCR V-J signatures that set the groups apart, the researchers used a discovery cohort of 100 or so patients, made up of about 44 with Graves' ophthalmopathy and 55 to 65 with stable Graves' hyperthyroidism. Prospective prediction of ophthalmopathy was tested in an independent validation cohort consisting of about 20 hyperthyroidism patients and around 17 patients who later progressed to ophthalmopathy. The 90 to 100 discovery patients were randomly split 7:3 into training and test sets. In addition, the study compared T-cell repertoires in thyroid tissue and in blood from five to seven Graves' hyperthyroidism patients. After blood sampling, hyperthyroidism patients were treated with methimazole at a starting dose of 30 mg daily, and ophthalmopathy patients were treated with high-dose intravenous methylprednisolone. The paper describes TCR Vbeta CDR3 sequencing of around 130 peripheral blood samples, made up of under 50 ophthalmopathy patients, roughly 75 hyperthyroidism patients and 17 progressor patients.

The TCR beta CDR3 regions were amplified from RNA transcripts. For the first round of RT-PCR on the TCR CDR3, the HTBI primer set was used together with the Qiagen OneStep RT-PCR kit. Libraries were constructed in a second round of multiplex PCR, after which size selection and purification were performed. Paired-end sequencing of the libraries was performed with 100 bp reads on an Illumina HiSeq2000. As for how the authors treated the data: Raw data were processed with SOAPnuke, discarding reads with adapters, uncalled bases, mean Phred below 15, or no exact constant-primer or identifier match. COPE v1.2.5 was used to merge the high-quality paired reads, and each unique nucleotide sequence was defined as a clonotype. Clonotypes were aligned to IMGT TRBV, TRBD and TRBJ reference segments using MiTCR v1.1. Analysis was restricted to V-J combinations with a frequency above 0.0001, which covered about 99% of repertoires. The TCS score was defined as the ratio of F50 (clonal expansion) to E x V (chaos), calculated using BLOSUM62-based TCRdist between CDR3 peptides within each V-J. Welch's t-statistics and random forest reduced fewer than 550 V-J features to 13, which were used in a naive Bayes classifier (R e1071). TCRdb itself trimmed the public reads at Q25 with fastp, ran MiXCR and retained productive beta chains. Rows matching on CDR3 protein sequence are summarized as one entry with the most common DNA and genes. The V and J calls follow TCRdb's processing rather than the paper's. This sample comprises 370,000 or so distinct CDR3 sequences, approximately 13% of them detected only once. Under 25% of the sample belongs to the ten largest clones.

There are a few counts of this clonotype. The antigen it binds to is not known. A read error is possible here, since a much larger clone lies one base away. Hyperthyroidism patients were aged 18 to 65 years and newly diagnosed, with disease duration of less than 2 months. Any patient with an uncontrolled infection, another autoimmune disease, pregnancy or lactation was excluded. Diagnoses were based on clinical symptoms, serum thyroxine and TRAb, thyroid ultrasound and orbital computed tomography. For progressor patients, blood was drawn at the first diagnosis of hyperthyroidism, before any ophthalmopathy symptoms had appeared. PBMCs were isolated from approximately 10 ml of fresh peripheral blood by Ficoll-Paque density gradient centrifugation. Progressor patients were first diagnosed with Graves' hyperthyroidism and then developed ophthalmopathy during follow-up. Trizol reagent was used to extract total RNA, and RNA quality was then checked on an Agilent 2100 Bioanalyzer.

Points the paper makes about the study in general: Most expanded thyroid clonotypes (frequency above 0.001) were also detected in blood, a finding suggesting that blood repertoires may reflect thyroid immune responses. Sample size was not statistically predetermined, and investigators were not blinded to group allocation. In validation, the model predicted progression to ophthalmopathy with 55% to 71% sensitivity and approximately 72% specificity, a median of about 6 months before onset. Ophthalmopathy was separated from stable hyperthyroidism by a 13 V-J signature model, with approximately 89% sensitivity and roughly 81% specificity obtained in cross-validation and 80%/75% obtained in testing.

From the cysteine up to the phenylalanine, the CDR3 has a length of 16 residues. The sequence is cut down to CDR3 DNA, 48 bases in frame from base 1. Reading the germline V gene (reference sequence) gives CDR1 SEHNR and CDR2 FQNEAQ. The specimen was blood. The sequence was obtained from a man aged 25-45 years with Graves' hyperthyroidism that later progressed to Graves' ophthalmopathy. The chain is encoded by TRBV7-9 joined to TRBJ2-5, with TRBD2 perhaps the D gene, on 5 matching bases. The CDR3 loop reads CASGLGSGAGWETQYF. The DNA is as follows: TGTGCCAGCGGCTTAGGGAGTGGTGCAGGCTGGGAGACCCAGTACTTC. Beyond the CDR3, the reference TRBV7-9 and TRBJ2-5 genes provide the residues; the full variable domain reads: DTGVSQNPRHKITKRGQNVTFRCDPISEHNRLYWYRQTLGQGPEFLTYFQNEAQLEKSRLLSDRFSAERPKGSFSTLEIQRTEQGDSAMYLCASGLGSGAGWETQYFGPGTRLLVL.